This entry lists 23 T cell receptor beta chains sequenced from one sample in a study of blood T cell repertoires in COVID-19. Using immunoSEQ multiplex PCR, the repertoire was profiled, and TCRdb retains in-frame clones only, with some absent. The sample includes around 100,000 clones, 70% to 90% of them seen just once. The sequencing sample was made of peripheral blood. The source of these receptors is a man aged 35 to 55 with acute or convalescent COVID-19.

V usage is TRBV30 and J usage is TRBJ2-1, with TRBD2 matching 9 bases. The length of the CDR3 is 14 residues. Germline assignment: CDR1 GTSNPN and CDR2 SVGIG (reference sequence). J was trimmed by 3 bases and V by 4 bases; bases with no gene match: 4. The CDR3 DNA reads TGTGCCTGGACTAGCGGGGAAATCTACAATGAGCAGTTCTTC. Protein product: CAWTSGEIYNEQFF.

The CDR3, as DNA: TGTGCCAGCAGCCAAGCGTACTACGGCACAGATACGCAGTATTTT. Translating gives CASSQAYYGTDTQYF. The chain uses TRBV3-1 (or the pseudogene TRBV3-2) and TRBJ2-3; D gene unclear. From germline, CDR1 is LGHDT and CDR2 YNNKEL (reference sequence). Trimming removed 1 base from V and 1 base from J, with 9 bases in between. The CDR3 length is 15 residues.

The genes are TRBV30 and TRBJ1-1; D unresolved. Per the germline V gene, CDR1 is GTSNPN and CDR2 is SVGIG (reference sequence). CDR3 length: 13 residues. V was shortened by 2 bases and J by 4 bases, with 11 bases between the two germline ends. The CDR3 region has the DNA TGTGCCTGGAGTCCAGGACTGTCCACTGAAGCTTTCTTT. As protein: CAWSPGLSTEAFF.

V gene TRBV6-5 combines with J gene TRBJ2-6; D is perhaps TRBD1 (5 bases). The CDR3 runs to 15 residues. Germline CDR1 MNHEY, CDR2 SVGAGI. V lost 8 bases to trimming and J lost 0 bases, with 11 bases between them. The CDR3 sequence: CASQIQGSGANVLTF. CDR3 nucleotide sequence: TGTGCCAGCCAAATCCAGGGCTCTGGGGCCAACGTCCTGACTTTC.

The chain joins TRBV10-1 to TRBJ2-1; TRBD2 matches 9 bases. The germline V gene encodes CDR1 WNHNN and CDR2 SYGVQD (reference sequence). The V and J ends lost 2 bases and 3 bases, in that order; junction bases with no gene match: 8. The CDR3 loop spans 17 amino acids. CDR3 protein: CASSEHKAGGFYNEQFF. The DNA of the CDR3 is TGCGCCAGCAGTGAGCACAAAGCGGGGGGATTCTACAATGAGCAGTTCTTC.

This rearrangement joins TRBV24-1 to TRBJ2-5; 11 bases line up with TRBD2. The germline V gene encodes CDR1 KGHDR and CDR2 SFDVKD. The CDR3 length is 15 residues. Trimming took 5 bases from V and 1 from J; bases not matched to a gene: 2. The CDR3 DNA sequence: TGTGCCACCAGTGGTAGCGGGGGGGCCCAAGAGACCCAGTACTTC. It yields the protein CATSGSGGAQETQYF.

A few counts support this clone. V gene TRBV6-5 combines with J gene TRBJ2-5; 14 bases agree with TRBD2. Germline CDR1 and CDR2: MNHEY and SVGAGI. V lost 6 bases and J lost 6; bases outside the gene matches: 6. This CDR3 is built from 15 residues. The CDR3 is CASRKTSGGAKTQYF. DNA of the CDR3: TGTGCCAGCAGGAAGACTAGCGGGGGGGCGAAGACCCAGTACTTC.

The chain links TRBV2 to TRBJ2-3; the match to TRBD2 covers 12 bases. Germline values: CDR1 SNHLY, CDR2 FYNNEI. There are 17 residues in the CDR3. V dropped 3 bases and J dropped 4; count of bases not matched to a gene: 8. CDR3 nucleotides: TGTGCCAGCAGTGACCTAGCGGGGGGGCTTTCCCCAGATACGCAGTATTTT. Protein product: CASSDLAGGLSPDTQYF.

V is TRBV13 and J is TRBJ2-1; tentatively, D is TRBD1 (5 bases). CDR1 and CDR2 (germline): PRHDT, FYEKMQ (reference sequence). V was cut by 1 base and J by 5 bases, with 12 bases left in between. The CDR3 runs 15 residues. CDR3 residues: CASSLAGRLDNEQFF. The CDR3 bases are TGTGCCAGCAGCTTAGCAGGGCGCTTGGACAATGAGCAGTTCTTC.

The rearrangement links TRBV2 to TRBJ2-5, with TRBD1 matching over 7 bases. This CDR3 contains 16 residues. The ends lost 3 bases at V and 1 base at J; junction bases unmatched: 8. Per germline, CDR1 SNHLY and CDR2 FYNNEI. The chain's CDR3 is CASSDVRGRGQETQYF. The CDR3 coding sequence is TGTGCCAGCAGTGACGTCAGGGGGAGAGGCCAAGAGACCCAGTACTTC. Based on the CDR3 plus reference TRBV2 and TRBJ2-5, the full variable domain is EPEVTQTPSHQVTQMGQEVILRCVPISNHLYFYWYRQILGQKVEFLVSFYNNEISEKSEIFDDQFSVERPDGSNFTLKIRSTKLEDSAMYFCASSDVRGRGQETQYFGPGTRLLVL.

The chain uses TRBV7-9 and TRBJ2-7, with 9 bases matching TRBD1. Germline V gives CDR1 SEHNR, CDR2 FQNEAQ (reference sequence). Germline trimming cut 5 bases from V and 0 bases from J; bases unmatched to any gene: 8. The CDR3 contains 16 residues. CDR3 sequence reads: CASSPQTGGSSYEQYF. In nucleotides, the CDR3 is TGTGCCAGCAGCCCTCAGACAGGGGGTAGCTCCTACGAGCAGTACTTC.

The rearrangement joins TRBV30 to TRBJ1-4, with TRBD1 identical over 7 bases. After removal of 1 base from V and 5 bases from J, the junction contained 7 bases not matched to a gene. This CDR3 is 15 amino acids long. The germline V gene has CDR1 GTSNPN and CDR2 SVGIG (reference sequence). The CDR3 DNA reads TGTGCCTGGAGTGATCCAGACAGGGACAATGAAAAACTGTTTTTT. Translating it yields CAWSDPDRDNEKLFF.

The J gene is TRBJ2-6, the V gene TRBV27; perhaps TRBD2 as D (6 bases). CDR3 length equals 16 residues. Germline assignment: CDR1 MNHEY and CDR2 SMNVEV (reference sequence). Trimming removed 5 bases from V and 4 bases from J, with 15 bases in between. DNA of the CDR3: TGTGCCAGCAGTCCCTTGGGGGGTGGCGGGGCCAACGTCCTGACTTTC. It encodes CASSPLGGGGANVLTF.

This chain uses TRBV13 with TRBJ2-5; TRBD2 agrees at 11 bases. Germline CDR1 and CDR2: PRHDT and FYEKMQ (reference sequence). The V segment lost 5 bases and the J segment 4 bases; nucleotides outside the gene matches: 12. CDR3 size: 17 residues. This chain's CDR3 is CASSQRLAGPRGETQYF. CDR3 coding DNA: TGTGCCAGCAGCCAAAGACTAGCGGGGCCCAGGGGAGAGACCCAGTACTTC.

The chain uses TRBV27 and TRBJ2-1; a weak D match, TRBD1 (5 bases). Germline V CDR1 and CDR2: MNHEY, SMNVEV (reference sequence). This CDR3 is built from 14 residues. Trimming removed 0 bases at V and 5 bases at J, with 8 bases between. The CDR3 loop is CASSLSPGNNEQFF. CDR3 bases: TGTGCCAGCAGTTTATCCCCAGGGAACAATGAGCAGTTCTTC.

This clone was detected a few times. This rearrangement joins TRBV2 to TRBJ1-1, with 11 positions matching TRBD1. CDR3 size: 17 residues. V gave up 5 bases and J gave up 4 bases; unmatched junction bases: 12. Germline V gene lookup returns CDR1 SNHLY and CDR2 FYNNEI. The CDR3 nucleotides read TGTGCCAGCAGTCTTTCTGGACAGGGGGCCACTGCCACTGAAGCTTTCTTT. Residues: CASSLSGQGATATEAFF.

Note on this clone: Mismatch with germline at one junction end may stem from a read error. The genes are TRBV5-5 and TRBJ2-1; D is possibly TRBD1 (5 bases). CDR3 size: 16 residues. Per the germline V gene, CDR1 is SGHKS and CDR2 is YYEKEE (reference sequence). CDR3 loop: CASSPPQGLSHNEQFF. DNA of the CDR3: TGTGCCAGCAGCCCCCCGCAGGGTCTCTCCCACAATGAGCAGTTCTTC.

The rearrangement links TRBV7-2 to TRBJ2-7, with 7 bases fitting TRBD2. This CDR3 is 15 amino acids long. V lost 5 bases, J lost 3 bases, and 10 bases stayed unmatched. From germline, CDR1 is SGHTA and CDR2 FQGNSA. The CDR3 nucleotides read TGTGCCAGCAGCCGGACTAGTAGTTCGGGCTACGAGCAGTACTTC. Encoded protein: CASSRTSSSGYEQYF. Together with reference TRBV7-2 and TRBJ2-7, the CDR3 gives the full variable domain: GAGVSQSPSNKVTEKGKDVELRCDPISGHTALYWYRQSLGQGLEFLIYFQGNSAPDKSGLPSDRFSAERTGGSVSTLTIQRTQQEDSAVYLCASSRTSSSGYEQYFGPGTRLTVT.

The chain uses TRBV14 and TRBJ2-7; tentative D call: TRBD1 (6 bases). The CDR3 length is 14 residues. V was trimmed by 5 bases and J by 1 base, leaving 12 bases between them. The germline V gene encodes CDR1 SGHDN and CDR2 FVKESK. The CDR3 DNA reads as TGTGCCAGCAGCTCCGACAGGAGTTCCTACGAGCAGTACTTC. Amino acids: CASSSDRSSYEQYF. Filled out from reference TRBV14 and TRBJ2-7, the complete variable domain reads EAGVTQFPSHSVIEKGQTVTLRCDPISGHDNLYWYRRVMGKEIKFLLHFVKESKQDESGMPNNRFLAERTGGTYSTLKVQPAELEDSGVYFCASSSDRSSYEQYFGPGTRLTVT.

This clone has only one observation. The chain uses TRBV30 and TRBJ2-2, with 8 bases fitting TRBD1. V lost 1 base to trimming and J lost 7 bases; unmatched junction nucleotides: 14. The germline CDR1 and CDR2 sequences are GTSNPN and SVGIG (reference sequence). The CDR3 loop spans 17 amino acids. CDR3 DNA: TGTGCCTGGAGTGAAATCGGGCAGGGGGCTTTTGGCGGGGAGCTGTTTTTT. It translates to CAWSEIGQGAFGGELFF. The variable domain in full, completed from reference TRBV30 and TRBJ2-2, reads SQTIHQWPATLVQPVGSPLSLECTVEGTSNPNLYWYRQAAGRGLQLLFYSVGIGQISSEVPQNLSASRPQDRQFILSSKKLLLSDSGFYLCAWSEIGQGAFGGELFFGEGSRLTVL.

The DNA for the CDR3 is TGTGCCTGCCGGGACAGGGGGCTTCAAGTATGGCAGTTCTTC. Encoded protein: CACRDRGLQVWQFF. The rearrangement joins TRBV30 to TRBJ2-1; 12 nucleotides agree with TRBD1. The trim removed 6 bases at V and 12 bases at J, leaving 12 bases unmatched. The CDR3 runs 14 residues. Germline V gene data show CDR1 as GTSNPN and CDR2 as SVGIG (reference sequence).

The chain carries TRBV12-2 and TRBJ2-1; the table's TRBD1 call for D was not verified on the DNA. TRBV12-2 is described as a pseudogene. This CDR3 region has 18 residues. CDR3 amino acids: CASRPHVEQGVAYNEQFF. Here the CDR3 DNA reads TGTGCAAGTCGCCCCCACGTCGAACAAGGGGTGGCCTACAATGAGCAGTTCTTC.

The gene calls are TRBV5-1 and TRBJ2-3; TRBD1 aligns across 7 bases. The V segment lost 0 bases and the J segment 0 bases; nucleotides outside the gene matches: 7. The CDR3 runs to 17 residues. CDR1 SGHRS and CDR2 YFSETQ come from the germline V gene. CDR3 loop: CASSLGDSRVSTDTQYF. The CDR3 coding sequence is TGCGCCAGCAGCTTGGGGGACAGCCGAGTTAGCACAGATACGCAGTATTTT.